These T cell receptor beta chains were read from a single sample in a study of cytotoxic CD8 clonotypes in ibrutinib-treated CLL. Libraries were prepared by immunoSEQ multiplex PCR; TCRdb keeps only in-frame clonotypes and omits some of them. The sample lists approximately 340,000 clones, about 61% seen once, with around 6.5% in the top ten. Sequencing used PBMCs, obtained after 36 months of ibrutinib treatment. Receptor source: a human donor with chronic lymphocytic leukemia. Both conserved end residues are trimmed from each CDR3. Fields, in order: J gene, clone size, V gene, CDR3 length, CDR3 protein. Clone size appears in some rows only: once, few, many, or a class for an expanded clone.

>TRBJ1-2|-|TRBV11-2|14
ASSLARVKTNYGYT
>TRBJ1-5|-|TRBV5-6|12
ASSDRYSNQPQH
>TRBJ1-1|few|TRBV7-9|12
ASSQIGGNTEAF
>TRBJ2-7|-|TRBV27|12
ASSPRGISYEQY
>TRBJ1-4|-|TRBV4-3|17
ASSQDPGTGSATNEKLF
>TRBJ2-1|-|TRBV6-5|13
ASSYSAGLYNEQF
>TRBJ2-2|few|TRBV15|11
ATSTSADGELF
>TRBJ1-5|-|TRBV19|15
ASWSTPGVFGNQPQH
>TRBJ1-5|-|TRBV6-6|12
ASSGLSSNQPQH
>TRBJ1-2|-|TRBV29-1|13
SVGGPRTANYGYT
>TRBJ1-5|few|TRBV7-2|11
ASSLSMGQPQH
>TRBJ2-7|-|TRBV5-4|13
ASSPSGRGSYEQY
>TRBJ2-5|-|TRBV7-2|12
ASKRVAVQETQY
>TRBJ2-5|-|TRBV18|12
ASSLGQYQETQY
>TRBJ2-7|-|TRBV7-9|14
ASSLGGLSGTYEQY
>TRBJ2-1|once|TRBV4-3|12
ASSQVGGSSEQF
>TRBJ2-3|-|TRBV6-6|10
ASTPGTDTQY